These 30 T cell receptor beta chains share one sample of origin, sequenced in a study of cytomegalovirus exposure and HLA in healthy donors. Vbeta (60) and Jbeta (13) primers were used in the PCR. Profiled with immunoSEQ multiplex PCR; TCRdb holds only in-frame clones, not every one. The data show approximately 170,000 clones, with roughly 84% seen just once and approximately 1.5% held by the top ten. Sample: PBMCs. The receptor set was obtained from a male donor in good health and CMV-seronegative.

The chain couples TRBV27 to TRBJ2-3, with 7 bases that match TRBD2. The CDR3 loop spans 16 amino acids. The V segment lost 0 bases and the J segment 6 bases; nucleotides outside the gene matches: 9. Germline lookup yields CDR1 MNHEY and CDR2 SMNVEV (reference sequence). The chain's CDR3 is CASSLSGGSLPDTQYF. CDR3 nucleotide sequence: TGTGCCAGCAGTTTATCGGGCGGGAGTCTTCCTGATACGCAGTATTTT.

The chain carries TRBV5-1 and TRBJ2-1; a possible D gene is TRBD2 (5 bases). Germline V gives CDR1 SGHRS, CDR2 YFSETQ. The V end lost 2 bases, the J end lost 6 bases, and 6 bases lay between the germline ends. This CDR3 comprises 12 residues. CDR3 protein: CASSFEGNEQFF. Written as DNA, the CDR3 is TGCGCCAGCAGCTTTGAGGGCAATGAGCAGTTCTTC.

This rearrangement joins TRBV2 to TRBJ1-2, with 9 bases lining up with TRBD1. Looked up from germline, CDR1 is SNHLY and CDR2 is FYNNEI. The V segment lost 6 bases and the J segment 4 bases; nucleotides outside the gene matches: 9. The CDR3 has 15 residues. The CDR3 coding sequence is TGTGCCAGCAGAATAGGGGGACAGGGCCCCTATGGCTACACCTTC. Encoded protein: CASRIGGQGPYGYTF.

Details on this clone: This CDR3 is also generated by other DNA sequences in the sample. J is TRBJ2-7 and V is TRBV9; 9 positions match TRBD2. There are 13 residues in the CDR3. Germline loops: CDR1 SGDLS, CDR2 YYNGEE. Trimming cost V 3 bases and J 7 bases; bases outside gene matches: 5. CDR3 DNA sequence: TGTGCCAGCAGCGCAGACCTAGCGGGGGAGCAGTACTTC. It is translated as CASSADLAGEQYF.

J is TRBJ2-7 and V is TRBV11-2; D call uncertain. There are 11 residues in the CDR3. Looked up from germline, CDR1 is SGHAT and CDR2 is FQNNGV. V was shortened by 3 bases and J by 3 bases, with 3 bases between the two germline ends. The CDR3 sequence: CASSFHYEQYF. The CDR3 nucleotides read TGTGCCAGCAGCTTTCACTACGAGCAGTACTTC.

This clone appeared once. The chain recombines TRBV6-5 with TRBJ2-7, with TRBD2 matching 8 bases. Germline-derived CDR1 and CDR2 are MNHEY and SVGAGI. After removal of 2 bases from V and 3 bases from J, the junction contained 6 bases not matched to a gene. CDR3 length: 15 residues. CDR3 DNA sequence: TGTGCCAGCAGTTACAACGGGGGGGGCGACTACGAGCAGTACTTC. Amino acids: CASSYNGGGDYEQYF.

The chain employs TRBV28 and TRBJ2-7, with D possibly being TRBD1 (5 bases). This CDR3 has 14 amino acids. Deletions cut 5 bases from V and 3 bases from J, with 14 bases between. Germline V gene data show CDR1 as MDHEN and CDR2 as SYDVKM. The CDR3 region is CASSHPTDNYEQYF. The CDR3 DNA follows: TGTGCCAGCAGTCACCCGACAGACAACTACGAGCAGTACTTC. Based on the CDR3 plus reference TRBV28 and TRBJ2-7, the full variable domain is DVKVTQSSRYLVKRTGEKVFLECVQDMDHENMFWYRQDPGLGLRLIYFSYDVKMKEKGDIPEGYSVSREKKERFSLILESASTNQTSMYLCASSHPTDNYEQYFGPGTRLTVT.

The chain joins TRBV5-4 to TRBJ2-1; 13 bases match TRBD2. J gave up 10 bases and V 0 bases, and 7 bases lay outside the gene matches. Germline CDR1 SGHNT, CDR2 YYREEE (reference sequence). The CDR3 is 16 residues long. The CDR3: CASSLGRTSGGEEQFF. The DNA for the CDR3 is TGTGCCAGCAGCTTGGGAAGGACTAGCGGGGGAGAAGAGCAGTTCTTC.

The V and J genes are TRBV27 and TRBJ1-2; D gene ambiguous. This CDR3 has 13 amino acids. Between the trimmed V and J ends, which lost 8 bases and 2 bases, there was a span of 12 bases. CDR1 and CDR2 (germline): MNHEY, SMNVEV (reference sequence). The CDR3 region has the DNA TGTGCCAGCCGATCACCGGGAAACTATGGCTACACCTTC. Its protein product is CASRSPGNYGYTF.

This sequence joins TRBV30 and TRBJ1-2; D unclear. This CDR3 is 14 amino acids long. V was pared by 2 bases and J by 6 bases, with 16 bases between. CDR1 is GTSNPN and CDR2 is SVGIG in the germline V gene (reference sequence). The CDR3 DNA reads as TGTGCCTGGAGTTTTCGAAGATCCTCGGATGGCTACACCTTC. This translates into CAWSFRRSSDGYTF.

The chain has TRBV4-1 and TRBJ2-2; D may be TRBD1 (6 bases). Trimming removed 4 bases from V and 5 bases from J, with 14 bases in between. Germline lookup yields CDR1 MGHRA and CDR2 YSYEKL. The CDR3 sequence is 15 residues long. The CDR3 sequence: CASSLGTFATGELFF. The CDR3 DNA reads TGCGCCAGCAGCCTCGGGACATTCGCAACCGGGGAGCTGTTTTTT.

V gene TRBV7-9 combines with J gene TRBJ1-1; possible D gene TRBD1, 5 bases. The CDR3 sequence is 14 residues long. The ends were cut back, 3 bases at V and 1 base at J, with 9 bases in the middle. CDR1 and CDR2 (germline): SEHNR, FQNEAQ (reference sequence). CDR3 residues: CASSLGGENTEAFF. In nucleotides, the CDR3 is TGTGCCAGCAGCTTGGGGGGGGAGAACACTGAAGCTTTCTTT.

This clone was detected a few times. This sequence joins TRBV6-5 and TRBJ1-6; unclear D gene. This CDR3 is built from 13 residues. V shed 6 bases and J shed 7 bases, with 10 bases lying between them. CDR1 MNHEY and CDR2 SVGAGI come from the germline V gene. CDR3 in amino acids: CASSQISNSPLHF. The CDR3 coding sequence is TGTGCCAGCAGCCAGATATCCAATTCACCCCTCCACTTT.

The gene calls are TRBV11-2 and TRBJ2-2; TRBD1 is a possible D gene (6 bases). Trimming pared 2 bases from V and 1 base from J, leaving 8 bases between. The CDR3 is 15 residues long. The germline gives CDR1 SGHAT, CDR2 FQNNGV. The CDR3 loop reads CASSLRGQNTGELFF. CDR3 DNA: TGTGCCAGCAGCTTAAGGGGACAGAACACCGGGGAGCTGTTTTTT.

This clone has a single count. This chain joins TRBV6-5 and TRBJ1-1; D ambiguous. There are 15 residues in the CDR3. Trimming removed 0 bases from V and 0 bases from J, with 8 bases in between. CDR1 MNHEY and CDR2 SVGAGI come from the germline V gene. The DNA of the CDR3 is TGTGCCAGCAGTTACTCGGTACAAATGAACACTGAAGCTTTCTTT. The encoded protein is CASSYSVQMNTEAFF.

The table lists this clone with a count of one. This rearrangement joins TRBV7-6 to TRBJ2-3; 16 nucleotides match TRBD2. This CDR3 comprises 18 residues. After removal of 0 bases from V and 3 bases from J, the junction contained 3 bases not matched to a gene. In germline, CDR1 is SGHVS, CDR2 FNYEAQ. As DNA, the CDR3 is TGTGCCAGCAGCTTAGCGCCGGGACTAGCGGGAGGGACAGATACGCAGTATTTT. Encoded protein: CASSLAPGLAGGTDTQYF.

The chain combines TRBV20-1 with TRBJ2-5; no clear D. Germline CDR1 is DFQATT and CDR2 is SNEGSKA (reference sequence). The V gene lost 3 bases and the J gene lost 3 bases, with 5 bases spanning the gap. The CDR3 sequence is 11 residues long. The DNA of the CDR3 is TGCAGTGCTAGTCTAGAAGAGACCCAGTACTTC. It codes for CSASLEETQYF.

This clone came up once. V and J are TRBV7-2 and TRBJ2-2, with 7 bases that match TRBD2. The length of the CDR3 is 16 residues. CDR1 SGHTA and CDR2 FQGNSA come from the germline V gene. The junction had 7 bases not matched to a gene; V was cut back by 0 bases and J by 6 bases. The CDR3 DNA follows: TGTGCCAGCAGCTTAGCGAAGGGGAGGGGCCCCGGGGAGCTGTTTTTT. Protein product: CASSLAKGRGPGELFF.

V usage is TRBV6-5 and J usage is TRBJ1-1; the match to TRBD1 covers 8 bases. Germline CDR1 MNHEY, CDR2 SVGAGI. There are 15 residues in the CDR3. V dropped 6 bases and J dropped 1; count of bases not matched to a gene: 7. Written as DNA, the CDR3 is TGTGCCAGCAGCGCGGGGACAGGCCCGAACACTGAAGCTTTCTTT. Translation: CASSAGTGPNTEAFF.

The gene calls are TRBV27 and TRBJ1-1; TRBD1 matches at 7 bases. The CDR3 spans 13 residues. The V and J ends lost 4 bases and 5 bases, in that order; junction bases with no gene match: 4. Germline V gene data show CDR1 as MNHEY and CDR2 as SMNVEV (reference sequence). This CDR3 reads CASSSSRGTEAFF. DNA for the CDR3: TGTGCCAGCAGTTCCTCCAGGGGGACTGAAGCTTTCTTT.

CDR3 sequence reads: CASTETGYYGYTF. The CDR3 DNA reads TGTGCCAGCACCGAGACAGGGTACTATGGCTACACCTTC. The rearrangement links TRBV28 to TRBJ1-2; 7 nucleotides match TRBD1. The CDR3 totals 13 residues. V shed 7 bases, J shed 3 bases, and the junction held 5 bases outside the gene matches. Germline CDR1 and CDR2: MDHEN and SYDVKM.

CDR3 residues: CASSESQGGGYTF. The CDR3 DNA reads TGTGCCAGCAGCGAATCACAGGGTGGCGGCTACACCTTC. The V gene is TRBV2, the J gene TRBJ1-2; D is possibly TRBD1 (6 bases). Germline CDR1 reads SNHLY; CDR2 reads FYNNEI. V was shortened by 6 bases and J by 8 bases, with 16 bases between the two germline ends. This CDR3 region has 13 residues.

The CDR3 sequence: CASSSPGQTYEQYF. CDR3 coding DNA: TGTGCCAGCAGCTCCCCGGGACAGACCTACGAGCAGTACTTC. The chain uses TRBV28 and TRBJ2-7, with TRBD1 identical over 7 bases. With V trimmed by 6 bases and J by 2 bases, 7 bases remained unmatched. The CDR3 spans 14 residues. Germline V gene data show CDR1 as MDHEN and CDR2 as SYDVKM.

V and J are TRBV12-5 and TRBJ1-2; D is possibly TRBD1 (6 bases). There are 14 residues in the CDR3. The V end lost 0 bases, the J end lost 7 bases, and 12 bases lay between the germline ends. Per the germline V gene, CDR1 is LGHNT and CDR2 is FRNRAP. The CDR3 DNA is TGTGCTAGTGGTTTGGTAGCAGGGGTTCGTGGCTACACCTTC. Its protein is CASGLVAGVRGYTF.

The genes are TRBV9 and TRBJ2-3; D remains unclear. The V gene lost 0 bases and the J gene lost 0 bases, with 11 bases spanning the gap. The CDR3 covers 16 residues. Germline V lookup: CDR1 SGDLS, CDR2 YYNGEE. The CDR3 reads CASSVEQTPSTDTQYF. The CDR3 DNA sequence: TGTGCCAGCAGCGTAGAACAAACCCCTAGCACAGATACGCAGTATTTT.

This clone was found a few times. The gene calls are TRBV19 and TRBJ2-5; 9 nucleotides match TRBD2. Per germline, CDR1 LNHDA and CDR2 SQIVND (reference sequence). V lost 7 bases and J lost 5; bases outside the gene matches: 20. CDR3 length: 18 residues. CDR3 DNA sequence: TGTGCCAGTACCATCAGCTCCCGGGGCGGGAGGGGCGGGGAGACCCAGTACTTC. Protein product: CASTISSRGGRGGETQYF.

This clone was picked up a small number of times. The gene calls are TRBV4-3 and TRBJ2-5; D perhaps matches TRBD1 (5 bases). The CDR3 consists of 16 residues. V was pared by 0 bases and J by 3 bases, with 14 bases between. Germline V lookup: CDR1 LGHNA, CDR2 YSLEER. The CDR3 is CASSQDSRGGEETQYF. The CDR3 bases are TGCGCCAGCAGCCAAGATTCAAGGGGTGGAGAAGAGACCCAGTACTTC.

The table lists this clone with a few counts. The CDR3 nucleotides are TGTGCCAGCAGCTCTACCGGAGGGTCTGAAGCTTTCTTT. As protein: CASSSTGGSEAFF. This chain connects TRBV9 to TRBJ1-1; D gene ambiguous. This CDR3 is 13 amino acids long. V shed 4 bases and J shed 6 bases, with 13 bases lying between them. The germline gives CDR1 SGDLS, CDR2 YYNGEE. Looking up the rest from reference TRBV9 and TRBJ1-1 gives the full variable domain: DSGVTQTPKHLITATGQRVTLRCSPRSGDLSVYWYQQSLDQGLQFLIQYYNGEERAKGNILERFSAQQFPDLHSELNLSSLELGDSALYFCASSSTGGSEAFFGQGTRLTVV.

This clone was seen a handful of times. The chain employs TRBV6-6 and TRBJ1-5; 10 nucleotides align to TRBD1. In germline, CDR1 is MNHNY, CDR2 SVGAGI (reference sequence). CDR3 length equals 14 residues. The V segment lost 8 bases and the J segment 7 bases; nucleotides outside the gene matches: 8. The CDR3 region is CASLDRGVTQPQHF. CDR3 in DNA: TGTGCCAGCTTGGACAGGGGGGTAACGCAGCCCCAGCATTTT.

V is TRBV25-1 and J is TRBJ2-1; perhaps TRBD2 as D (5 bases). The CDR3 runs to 15 residues. V was cut by 5 bases and J by 1 base, with 12 bases left in between. Germline V gene lookup returns CDR1 MGHDK and CDR2 SYGVNS. The DNA of the CDR3 is TGTGCCAGCAGTCCGGGGTTTGGTTCCTACAATGAGCAGTTCTTC. It is translated as CASSPGFGSYNEQFF.